A selection of T cell receptor beta chains follows, all from one sample in a study of cytomegalovirus exposure and HLA in healthy donors. Data came from immunoSEQ multiplex PCR; TCRdb stores just in-frame clones and leaves some out. The data contain some 87,000 clones, 60% to 85% of them singletons. Sequencing used PBMCs. These TCRs come from a woman between 40 and 55 years old in good health and CMV-seropositive. Each CDR3 is given without its conserved first and last residue.

TRBJ2-1,TRBV7-6,ASARTVQTSDYNEQF
TRBJ1-1,TRBV29-1,SVKAKIGGTEAF
TRBJ2-1,TRBV29-1,SVEGVGLYNEQF
TRBJ2-7,TRBV21-1,ASSKAGETWEQY
TRBJ1-2,TRBV9,ASSVAQGSNYGYT
TRBJ2-1,TRBV7-3,ASSQGGVSYNEQF
TRBJ1-1,TRBV7-9,ASSTGTSESTEAF
TRBJ1-2,TRBV16,ASTQGTVYGYT
TRBJ1-5,TRBV5-1,ASSLSAGDQPQH
TRBJ2-2,TRBV2,ASSEIADLGELF
TRBJ2-3,TRBV10-3,AISEGQRTDTQY
TRBJ1-6,TRBV6-5,ASSEINSPLH
TRBJ2-1,TRBV4-1,ASSQAETTSGYEQF
TRBJ1-6,TRBV5-1,ASSLDGQGLSPLH
TRBJ1-2,TRBV6-5,ASSPPGGAGRGYT
TRBJ2-3,TRBV6-1,ASSASTDTQY
TRBJ1-1,TRBV10-3,AISDASTWNTEAF
TRBJ2-7,TRBV29-1,SVRPQGAGEQY
TRBJ2-3,TRBV4-1,ASSPLGGGPPDTQY
TRBJ1-1,TRBV6-1,ASSEGRRQGARGTEAF
TRBJ2-2,TRBV7-6,ASSAIGGLGELF
TRBJ1-1,TRBV4-2,ASSQARTGGYEAF
TRBJ2-7,TRBV27,ASSFGQGETYEQY
TRBJ2-7,TRBV2,ASSPSGALTYEQY
TRBJ1-2,TRBV6-1,ASSDRGGYGYT
TRBJ2-1,TRBV19,ASSDTYNEQF
TRBJ2-7,TRBV5-1,ASSLMTGQGEQY
TRBJ1-1,TRBV30,AWSRWGGDNEAF
TRBJ1-4,TRBV6-6,ASRGGEKLF
TRBJ2-3,TRBV7-8,ASSLPGQGYDTQY
TRBJ1-2,TRBV9,ASSSRSHGYT
TRBJ1-2,TRBV5-1,ASSLGHRDIFGYT
TRBJ2-5,TRBV20-1,SARVSRDLY